The clone carrying this T cell receptor (beta chain) was counted a single time. The data stem from a study of blood T cell repertoires in COVID-19. Study-wide background: Sample material is recorded as cDNA or gDNA derived from T cells, B-cell-depleted T cells, or PBMCs.

The CDR3 contains 14 residues. Trimming stripped 5 bases from V and 1 base from J, with 11 bases between. CDR1 and CDR2 from the germline V gene are SEHNR and FQNEAQ (reference sequence). In the original workflow: Estimation of nucleated cell counts was performed using reference gene primer amplification. TCRdb's copy holds only in-frame clones and misses some; the assay was immunoSEQ multiplex PCR. That table gives V, J and clone size, and the DNA gave D and trimming. The profile shows roughly 130,000 clones, more than 75% of them singletons. The material sequenced was peripheral blood. V usage is TRBV7-9 and J usage is TRBJ1-1; D is ambiguous. The clonotype originates from a woman aged 60-75 years with acute or convalescent COVID-19. The chain's CDR3 is CASSPDGGNTEAFF. DNA for the CDR3: TGTGCCAGCAGCCCTGACGGAGGGAACACTGAAGCTTTCTTT.